Presented here are 29 T cell receptor beta chains from one specimen sequenced in a study of blood T cell repertoires in COVID-19. Only in-frame clones appear in the TCRdb table, and some are missing; sequencing was by immunoSEQ multiplex PCR. This sample has 95,000 to 130,000 clones, with 75% to 90% found just once. Sequenced: peripheral blood. Receptor source: a man aged 25 to 45 with acute or convalescent COVID-19.

The rearrangement joins TRBV15 to TRBJ1-4; 8 bases line up with TRBD1. V shed 5 bases, J shed 6 bases, and the junction held 8 bases outside the gene matches. Looked up from germline, CDR1 is LNHNV and CDR2 is YYDKDF (reference sequence). CDR3 length equals 15 residues. The CDR3 nucleotides read TGTGCCACCAGCCCAGGGGGCAGCGGGGATGAAAAACTGTTTTTT. Its protein product is CATSPGGSGDEKLFF.

There are a few counts of this clone. J is TRBJ1-5 and V is TRBV5-1; D is ambiguous. This CDR3 is 14 amino acids long. Trimming removed 1 base from V and 2 bases from J, with 7 bases in between. The germline V gene has CDR1 SGHRS and CDR2 YFSETQ. The CDR3 DNA follows: TGCGCCAGCAGCTTGAACGGAGGCAATCAGCCCCAGCATTTT. Protein: CASSLNGGNQPQHF.

The V call is TRBV5-1, the J call TRBJ2-1; D may be TRBD1 (5 bases). Germline assignment: CDR1 SGHRS and CDR2 YFSETQ. Trimming left V 0 bases short and J 1 base short, with 17 bases between. The CDR3 sequence is 18 residues long. CDR3 in amino acids: CASSLASRTYSSYNEQFF. Written as DNA, the CDR3 is TGCGCCAGCAGCTTGGCCTCGCGGACATATAGTTCCTACAATGAGCAGTTCTTC.

The chain has TRBV2 and TRBJ2-1, with TRBD2 identical over 10 bases. Trimming took 1 base from V and 0 from J; bases not matched to a gene: 9. CDR3 size: 19 residues. CDR1 is SNHLY, CDR2 FYNNEI, per germline. CDR3 sequence reads: CASSEGLAGHGLSYNEQFF. Written as DNA, the CDR3 is TGTGCCAGCAGTGAAGGACTAGCGGGCCACGGCCTCTCCTACAATGAGCAGTTCTTC.

J is TRBJ2-4 and V is TRBV6-2 or TRBV6-3, with D tentatively TRBD1 (6 bases). This CDR3 spans 15 amino acids. V was pared by 6 bases and J by 0 bases, with 12 bases between. Germline V gives CDR1 MNHEY, CDR2 SVGEGT. CDR3 bases: TGTGCCAGCAGCCAACAGGGCCTAGCCAAAAACATTCAGTACTTC. Residues: CASSQQGLAKNIQYF.

This clone was seen a single time. The rearrangement uses TRBV6-5 and TRBJ2-7; tentative D call: TRBD2 (5 bases). The CDR3 has 12 residues. Germline V gene lookup returns CDR1 MNHEY and CDR2 SVGAGI. The V and J ends lost 5 bases and 3 bases respectively, with 8 bases between them. CDR3 region: CASSSGGYEQYF. CDR3 coding DNA: TGTGCCAGCAGTAGTGGAGGCTACGAGCAGTACTTC.

V gene TRBV7-2 combines with J gene TRBJ1-1, with D possibly being TRBD1 (6 bases). CDR3 length: 16 amino acids. V was shortened by 0 bases and J by 4 bases, with 15 bases between the two germline ends. Germline CDR1 reads SGHTA; CDR2 reads FQGNSA. The CDR3 region is CASSLATRIGGTEAFF. For the CDR3, the DNA is TGTGCCAGCAGCTTAGCCACAAGGATAGGGGGCACTGAAGCTTTCTTT.

This clone was observed once. The chain uses TRBV6-5 and TRBJ1-1; TRBD1 might be the D (5 bases). The CDR3 totals 12 residues. Germline V gene sequence: CDR1 MNHEY, CDR2 SVGAGI. V was clipped by 6 bases and J by 7 bases, with 12 bases between them. Written as DNA, the CDR3 is TGTGCCAGCAGACCCGGGGGAAGTGAAGCTTTCTTT. This encodes CASRPGGSEAFF.

J is TRBJ1-2 and V is TRBV19; TRBD1 might be the D (5 bases). V was cut by 3 bases and J by 5 bases, with 16 bases left in between. The CDR3 extends over 15 amino acids. Germline V lookup: CDR1 LNHDA, CDR2 SQIVND (reference sequence). CDR3: CASSIQMGLEYGYTF. CDR3 sequence (DNA): TGTGCCAGTAGTATTCAAATGGGGCTCGAGTATGGCTACACCTTC.

CDR3 in amino acids: CASSPLGSWGEKLFF. The DNA of the CDR3 is TGTGCCAGCAGCCCGCTTGGCAGCTGGGGCGAAAAACTGTTTTTT. This chain links TRBV7-2 with TRBJ1-4; D might be TRBD1 (5 bases). The V and J ends lost 5 bases and 8 bases respectively, with 18 bases between them. In germline, CDR1 is SGHTA, CDR2 FQGNSA. This CDR3 contains 15 residues.

The chain has TRBV19 and TRBJ1-1; D possibly corresponds to TRBD1 (6 bases). CDR1 and CDR2 (germline): LNHDA, SQIVND (reference sequence). V shed 5 bases and J shed 3 bases, with 13 bases lying between them. The CDR3 totals 14 residues. Written as DNA, the CDR3 is TGTGCCAGTAGTCCCGGGACAAAGCACACTGAAGCTTTCTTT. It specifies CASSPGTKHTEAFF.

V usage is TRBV5-1 and J usage is TRBJ2-1, with TRBD1 as a possible D gene (6 bases). CDR3 length: 13 residues. Germline V gene sequence: CDR1 SGHRS, CDR2 YFSETQ. V was pared by 2 bases and J by 4 bases, with 7 bases between. The CDR3 loop reads CASSFQGYNEQFF. The CDR3 nucleotides read TGCGCCAGCAGCTTCCAGGGGTACAATGAGCAGTTCTTC.

The chain couples TRBV19 to TRBJ2-2; TRBD1 agrees at 10 bases. CDR3 length: 15 amino acids. After removal of 7 bases from V and 6 bases from J, the junction contained 8 bases not matched to a gene. Germline CDR1 reads LNHDA; CDR2 reads SQIVND (reference sequence). In DNA form, the CDR3 reads TGTGCCAGTAAGCCAGGGACAGGGGAATCCGGGGAGCTGTTTTTT. Translated, it gives CASKPGTGESGELFF.

J is TRBJ1-4 and V is TRBV15; 9 nucleotides agree with TRBD1. In germline, CDR1 is LNHNV, CDR2 YYDKDF (reference sequence). This CDR3 is built from 14 residues. V dropped 9 bases and J dropped 10; count of bases not matched to a gene: 12. CDR3 amino acids: CATQPGQGRGKLFF. Here the CDR3 DNA reads TGTGCCACACAACCGGGACAGGGTAGGGGAAAACTGTTTTTT.

This chain connects TRBV6-2 or TRBV6-3 to TRBJ2-2; D is unclear. V was shortened by 4 bases and J by 3 bases, with 9 bases between the two germline ends. This CDR3 spans 14 amino acids. The germline V gene has CDR1 MNHEY and CDR2 SVGEGT. CDR3 DNA sequence: TGTGCCAGCAGTTCTGACACCTACACCGGGGAGCTGTTTTTT. Its protein is CASSSDTYTGELFF.

The V and J genes are TRBV14 and TRBJ1-2; TRBD1 matches at 8 bases. The germline gives CDR1 SGHDN, CDR2 FVKESK. With 4 bases clipped from V and 2 bases from J, the junction kept 9 bases outside the gene matches. This CDR3 has 16 residues. DNA of the CDR3: TGTGCCAGCAGCCCCGGACAGGGTATTGTCAACTATGGCTACACCTTC. It specifies CASSPGQGIVNYGYTF.

This chain uses TRBV5-3 with TRBJ1-3; weak D call: TRBD1 (5 bases). TRBV5-3 is an ORF for which the function is uncertain. CDR3 length: 14 amino acids. V was pared by 10 bases and J by 1 base, with 15 bases between. The CDR3 DNA reads TGTGCCCGCACCACCACAGGATCTGGAAACACCATATATTTT. Residues: CARTTTGSGNTIYF.

The chain is built from TRBV29-1 and TRBJ2-7, with TRBD1 identical over 10 bases. V trimming: 7 bases; J trimming: 6 bases; junction bases outside the gene matches: 6. The CDR3 extends over 12 amino acids. In germline, CDR1 is SQVTM, CDR2 ANQGSEA. This CDR3 reads CSGGDRGGEQYV. The CDR3, as DNA: TGCAGCGGGGGGGACAGGGGAGGCGAGCAGTACGTC.

The chain uses TRBV9 and TRBJ2-3, with 8 positions matching TRBD2. Trimming removed 4 bases from V and 3 bases from J; junction bases left unmatched: 10. The CDR3 sequence is 16 residues long. Germline values: CDR1 SGDLS, CDR2 YYNGEE. CDR3 residues: CASSSPPPGGTDTQYF. CDR3 bases: TGTGCCAGCAGCAGTCCCCCCCCGGGAGGGACAGATACGCAGTATTTT.

The CDR3 protein is CASSLALTGSTEAFF. CDR3 coding DNA: TGTGCCAGCAGCTTAGCCCTAACAGGGAGCACTGAAGCTTTCTTT. The chain recombines TRBV7-8 with TRBJ1-1; D perhaps matches TRBD1 (6 bases). The germline V gene has CDR1 SGHVS and CDR2 FQNEAQ. V dropped 0 bases and J dropped 4 bases, with 12 bases sitting between them. The CDR3 length is 15 residues.

The chain joins TRBV20-1 to TRBJ2-7; a possible D gene is TRBD2 (6 bases). V was trimmed by 3 bases and J by 2 bases, leaving 11 bases between them. From germline, CDR1 is DFQATT and CDR2 SNEGSKA (reference sequence). The CDR3 totals 13 residues. The CDR3 loop is CSASPGGTYEQYV. The CDR3 DNA follows: TGCAGTGCTAGTCCCGGCGGGACCTACGAGCAGTACGTC.

The chain links TRBV18 to TRBJ2-1; 8 nucleotides agree with TRBD2. The V and J ends lost 0 bases and 7 bases, in that order; junction bases with no gene match: 8. Germline V CDR1 and CDR2: KGHSH, LQKENI. CDR3 length equals 16 residues. CDR3 region: CASSPPGSGVGNEQFF. The CDR3, as DNA: TGTGCCAGCTCACCACCAGGTAGCGGGGTCGGTAATGAGCAGTTCTTC.

This sequence joins TRBV7-3 and TRBJ2-3; 7 nucleotides line up with TRBD1. This CDR3 contains 17 residues. The V gene end was trimmed by 2 bases and the J gene end by 1 base; junction bases not matched to a gene: 9. Germline CDR1 is SGHTA and CDR2 is FQGTGA. The CDR3 region has the DNA TGTGCCAGCAGCTTACCGACAGGGATAGAGGGCACAGATACGCAGTATTTT. Translation: CASSLPTGIEGTDTQYF.

The rearrangement uses TRBV14 and TRBJ2-1; D is perhaps TRBD1 (5 bases). Germline V gene lookup returns CDR1 SGHDN and CDR2 FVKESK. This CDR3 is built from 13 residues. Trimming shortened V by 3 bases and J by 5 bases, and 8 bases separated the two germline ends. CDR3 region: CASSQGHHNEQFF. The CDR3, as DNA: TGTGCCAGCAGCCAGGGGCATCACAATGAGCAGTTCTTC.

The rearrangement joins TRBV14 to TRBJ1-1; D is ambiguous. Germline CDR1 SGHDN, CDR2 FVKESK. The CDR3 length is 18 residues. V was clipped by 4 bases and J by 3 bases, with 24 bases between them. CDR3 residues: CASSPSLELARPYTEAFF. In DNA form, the CDR3 reads TGTGCCAGCAGCCCTAGCCTCGAGCTTGCAAGGCCTTACACTGAAGCTTTCTTT.

This rearrangement joins TRBV7-3 to TRBJ2-5, with a weak D call TRBD2 (6 bases). V gave up 5 bases and J gave up 5 bases, with 12 bases separating them. The CDR3 sequence is 13 residues long. CDR1 SGHTA and CDR2 FQGTGA come from the germline V gene. In DNA form, the CDR3 reads TGTGCCAGCAGCCCCGGAGGGGTGGAGACCCAGTACTTC. This encodes CASSPGGVETQYF.

V usage is TRBV2 and J usage is TRBJ1-5; no definite D call. The CDR3 runs to 13 residues. Trimming cost V 7 bases and J 3 bases, with 10 bases left between them. Looked up from germline, CDR1 is SNHLY and CDR2 is FYNNEI. The CDR3 here is CASMSQINQPQHF. CDR3 nucleotides: TGTGCCAGCATGTCACAGATCAATCAGCCCCAGCATTTT.

The rearrangement links TRBV3-1 (or the pseudogene TRBV3-2) to TRBJ2-7, with D maybe TRBD2 (6 bases). The germline V and J ends were trimmed by 1 base and 1 base, with 14 bases remaining between them. CDR3 length equals 16 residues. In germline, CDR1 is LGHDT, CDR2 YNNKEL (reference sequence). The DNA for the CDR3 is TGTGCCAGCAGCCAAGTGAAAGCGGGTTTATCCTACGAGCAGTACTTC. Translated, it gives CASSQVKAGLSYEQYF.

The chain joins TRBV9 to TRBJ1-1; a weak D match, TRBD1 (5 bases). This CDR3 has 14 amino acids. The germline V gene encodes CDR1 SGDLS and CDR2 YYNGEE. Trimming left V 4 bases short and J 0 bases short, with 10 bases between. The CDR3 coding sequence is TGTGCCAGCAGCCCAGGGAACCTGAACACTGAAGCTTTCTTT. Protein sequence: CASSPGNLNTEAFF.